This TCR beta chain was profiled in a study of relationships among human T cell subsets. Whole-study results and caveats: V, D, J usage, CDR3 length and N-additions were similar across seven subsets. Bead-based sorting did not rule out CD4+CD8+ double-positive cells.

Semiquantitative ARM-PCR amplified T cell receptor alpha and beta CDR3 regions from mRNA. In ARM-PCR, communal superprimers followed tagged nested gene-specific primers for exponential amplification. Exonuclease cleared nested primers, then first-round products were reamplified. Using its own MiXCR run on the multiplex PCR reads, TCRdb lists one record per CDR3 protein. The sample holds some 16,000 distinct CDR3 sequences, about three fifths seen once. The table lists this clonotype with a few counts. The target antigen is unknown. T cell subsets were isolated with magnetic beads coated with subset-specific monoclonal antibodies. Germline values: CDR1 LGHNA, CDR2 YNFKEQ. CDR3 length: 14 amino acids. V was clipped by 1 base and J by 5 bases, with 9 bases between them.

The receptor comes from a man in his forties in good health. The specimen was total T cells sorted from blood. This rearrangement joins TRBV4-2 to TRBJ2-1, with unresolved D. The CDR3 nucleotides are TGTGCCAGCAGCCAAGTGGGCAGAGACAATGAGCAGTTCTTC. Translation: CASSQVGRDNEQFF.